This TCR beta chain was obtained from a study of blood T cell repertoires in COVID-19 (dated by TCRdb to about 2020). Turning to the overall study: Samples covering the acute and convalescent phases of COVID-19 were provided by collaborators in the United States, Italy and Spain. The prospective study material was composed of cDNA or gDNA derived from T cells, B-cell-depleted T cells, or PBMCs. The dataset comprised deeply sampled blood TCRbeta repertoires from subjects exposed to, actively infected with, or recovered from COVID-19. A freely available public database, intended as a resource for researchers studying the immune response to SARS-CoV-2, is where the repertoires were released. Samples came from the ongoing ImmuneRACE study (first 160 participants) plus 1,254 subjects from 6 global collaborators. The sample metadata nearly always contained a de-identified subject ID, COVID-19 status, age in years and sex. Where available, HLA class I and class II types were taken from metadata supplied by the sample provider and were not determined by assay-based typing. Here is what the overall study found, with its caveats: The quantity of clinical and demographic metadata differed by source and by participant and was supplied without curation.

Turning to this clone: There is no known antigen for this receptor. No much larger clone is present one base from it, and per-base qualities are unavailable.

Including cysteine and phenylalanine, the CDR3 has 19 amino acids. Of the read, only the CDR3 DNA is kept; its 57 bases are in frame from base 1. The germline V gene specifies LGHNA as CDR1 and YSLEER as CDR2. V is clipped by 0 bases and J by 2 bases, and the sequence between their germline boundaries is 20 bases long. TCRbeta CDR3 regions were amplified from genomic DNA by means of the immunoSEQ Assay, a bias-controlled multiplex PCR. In the paper's pipeline: The number of nucleated cells in each sample was estimated by amplification of reference gene primers within the assay. Sequence reads were collapsed and filtered to measure the absolute abundance of every unique TCRbeta CDR3 rearrangement. Productive Simpson clonality was computed per sample as the square root of Simpson's diversity index over productive rearrangements. As stored in TCRdb, this immuneACCESS dataset retains in-frame rearrangements with V and J assigned. A fraction of the clones does not appear; measured against another copy, unresolved V genes explain less than half of the discrepancy, and the remainder lacks a known reason. V and J calls and clone size follow that table, whereas D and trimming were derived from the DNA. Here the sample has about 170,000 clones; about 88% occur a single time. 7% to 8% of the sample rests with the top ten.

Enrolling through a virtual design, the prospective study's participants ranged in age from roughly 18 to 89 years and lived across roughly 24 United States geographic areas. In the prospective study, cohorts were assigned on the basis of participant-reported clinical history obtained from a screening survey and a study questionnaire. Recovered participants in ImmuneRACE Cohort 3 were defined as having two consecutive negative NP/OP PCR tests, clearance from a healthcare professional, or resolution of symptoms. In the prospective study, mobile phlebotomists collected whole blood, serum and a nasopharyngeal or oropharyngeal swab from each participant. Participants in the prospective study had the option to provide additional blood draws and questionnaires over a roughly two-month period. Prospective study blood samples were shipped either frozen or at room temperature before DNA extraction.

The sample comprised PBMCs or T cells enriched from blood (not recorded which). The receptor was isolated from a woman aged 45 to 65 who had recovered from COVID-19. The sequence is built from TRBV4-3 and TRBJ2-1; possibly the D gene is TRBD2, per 5 matching bases. The nucleotide sequence is TGCGCCAGCAGCCAAGACCTCCCTTCACCCGGGAAAACCTACAATGAGCAGTTCTTC. This encodes CASSQDLPSPGKTYNEQFF.